This paragraph reports one TCR beta chain. Its antigen has not been determined. The sample holds no much larger clone one base away, and base qualities are not on file. Library method: PCR. The instrument given in TCRdb is Illumina HiSeq 2500. To reduce PCR and sequencing biases, unique molecular identifiers were incorporated into the TCR beta cDNA libraries. Every 1 to 10 million input T cells yielded around 500,000 cDNA molecules, meaning each molecule approximated one T cell. Patient libraries were prepared and sequenced with the same protocol used for the earlier healthy control dataset. Within a given batch, samples were prepared together, multiplexed and sequenced on the same HiSeq lane. In the original analysis: MIGEC was used to process the raw barcoded reads, and molecular identifier groups with only a single read were discarded before consensus assembly and CDR3 extraction. VDJtools was used for post-analysis of the clonotype tables, with diversity normalized by down-sampling every dataset to the smallest sample size. In repertoire overlap clustering, CDR3 amino acid sequences, but not nucleotide sequences, were matched to correct batch-related cross-sample contamination. TCRdb cleaned the public reads at Q25 with fastp, built clones with MiXCR and kept in-frame beta chains. Duplicate CDR3 protein sequences are folded into a single record with the most common DNA and genes. V and J calls and clone size were set by TCRdb, not the authors. A total of hundreds of thousands of distinct CDR3 sequences appear in this sample, around 40% of them only once. Under 2% of the sample is in the top ten clones.

The data derive from a study of post-analysis software for immune sequencing data (dated by TCRdb to between 2014 and 2017). Concerning the study at large: The recorded disease courses included relapsing-remitting, secondary progressive and progressive-relapsing multiple sclerosis, and some patients had no subtype annotation. The patient repertoires were set against around ten previously published healthy control repertoires from donors whose ages ranged from roughly 6 to 26 years. A subset of samples was prepared in parallel using single-end sample barcoding, then pooled and co-amplified after Illumina adapter ligation.

Based on the germline V gene, the CDR1 and CDR2 sequences are SNHLY and FYNNEI. Between the V and J ends, shortened by 3 bases and 3 bases respectively, the junction contains 14 bases. Reading from cysteine to phenylalanine, the CDR3 counts 16 amino acids. The DNA shown is the 48-base CDR3, in frame from base 1. The paper as a whole reports these results and caveats: The multiple sclerosis patient group was slightly younger than the control group. When samples were clustered directly using the F measure, samples prepared in the same batch co-clustered strongly, which prompted a batch-effect correction. Patients showed significantly higher frequencies than controls for a handful of TRBV segments, among them TRBV5-6, TRBV5-1 and TRBV20-1. Multiple sclerosis patients had significantly lower normalized Chao1 diversity than controls, a result that suggests substantial peripheral T-cell clonal expansion.

To demonstrate the VDJtools post-analysis software, the study profiled TCR beta repertoires from the peripheral blood of about a dozen young patients with multiple sclerosis. Multiple sclerosis patients were children and adolescents aged about 6 to 16 years. The specimen was blood. Recombination connected TRBV2 to TRBJ2-2, with the D segment identity uncertain. This clonotype was sampled from a girl between 10 and 17 years old with multiple sclerosis. CDR3 loop: CASSEERPSYTGELFF. The sequenced DNA: TGTGCCAGCAGTGAGGAGAGGCCATCTTACACCGGGGAGCTGTTTTTT.